These T cell receptor beta chains were read from a single sample in a study of blood T cell repertoires in COVID-19. Method: immunoSEQ multiplex PCR; TCRdb's copy keeps in-frame clones and lacks some. The repertoire holds about 100,000 clones, with more than 70% as singletons. The source material was peripheral blood. These receptors were collected from a human donor in a cohort sampled during active COVID-19. CDR3s include the opening cysteine and the closing phenylalanine or tryptophan. D genes are given only for firm matches. Rows give clone size only sometimes, using once, few, many, or a class for an expanded clone.

J gene | CDR3 length | V gene | clone size | D gene | CDR3 protein | CDR3 DNA
TRBJ1-2 | 14 | TRBV7-2 | NA | NA | CASSLQGGGAGYTF | TGTGCCAGCAGCTTACAAGGGGGGGGTGCCGGCTACACCTTC
TRBJ2-2 | 15 | TRBV28 | NA | TRBD2 | CASRSGRAVTGELFF | TGTGCCAGCAGAAGCGGGAGGGCGGTCACCGGGGAGCTGTTTTTT
TRBJ1-2 | 15 | TRBV7-2 | NA | TRBD1 | CASSLEVRGWYGYTF | TGTGCCAGCAGCTTAGAAGTCAGGGGGTGGTATGGCTACACCTTC
TRBJ2-7 | 12 | TRBV11-2 | NA | NA | CASSFLSDEQYF | TGTGCCAGCAGCTTTCTTTCGGACGAGCAGTACTTC
TRBJ2-6 | 18 | TRBV7-9 | NA | NA | CASSWRRVQSSGANVLTF | TGTGCCAGCAGCTGGCGGCGGGTGCAGTCCTCTGGGGCCAACGTCCTGACTTTC
TRBJ1-6 | 17 | TRBV27 | NA | NA | CASSRGARDFGNSPLHF | TGTGCCAGCAGTCGAGGGGCCCGGGACTTTGGTAATTCACCCCTCCACTTT
TRBJ2-7 | 16 | TRBV5-5 | once | NA | CASSLVRRQSSYEQYF | TGTGCCAGCAGCTTGGTGCGGCGCCAAAGCTCCTACGAGCAGTACTTC
TRBJ1-1 | 14 | TRBV5-8 | once | TRBD1 | CASSLGTGNTEAFF | TGTGCCAGCAGCTTAGGGACAGGGAACACTGAAGCTTTCTTT
TRBJ1-2 | 13 | TRBV3-1/TRBV3-2 | NA | NA | CASSQDWGHGYTF | TGTGCCAGCAGCCAAGATTGGGGGCATGGCTACACCTTC
TRBJ2-1 | 17 | TRBV5-1 | NA | TRBD2 | CASTNPSAGGSYNEQFF | TGCGCCAGCACCAATCCCTCGGCGGGGGGTTCCTACAATGAGCAGTTCTTC
TRBJ2-3 | 14 | TRBV27 | NA | NA | CASSRDQVSDTQYF | TGTGCCAGCAGTCGAGACCAGGTTTCAGATACGCAGTATTTT
TRBJ2-3 | 13 | TRBV15 | NA | NA | CATSRDLGDTQYF | TGTGCCACCAGCAGAGATCTCGGAGATACGCAGTATTTT
TRBJ1-2 | 13 | TRBV12-3/TRBV12-4 | NA | TRBD1 | CATKPGQGTGYTF | TGTGCCACCAAACCGGGACAGGGGACTGGCTACACCTTC
TRBJ2-2 | 19 | TRBV21-1 | NA | NA | CASSKPEKGSRGHAGELFF | TGTGCCAGCAGCAAGCCCGAAAAAGGGTCCAGGGGGCATGCCGGGGAGCTGTTTTTT
TRBJ1-1 | 14 | TRBV10-3 | NA | TRBD1 | CAIRKQGANTEAFF | TGTGCCATCAGGAAACAGGGGGCGAACACTGAAGCTTTCTTT
TRBJ2-7 | 15 | TRBV5-4 | NA | TRBD1 | CASSLRQGGTSEQYF | TGTGCCAGCAGCTTGCGACAGGGGGGCACTAGCGAGCAGTACTTC
TRBJ1-1 | 14 | TRBV10-2 | NA | NA | CASSSQVGGTEAFF | TGCGCCAGCAGTTCCCAGGTGGGGGGGACTGAAGCTTTCTTT
TRBJ1-2 | 15 | TRBV4-3 | once | TRBD1 | CASSQRTGQLSGYTF | TGCGCCAGCAGCCAACGGACAGGGCAGCTCTCTGGCTACACCTTC
TRBJ2-1 | 14 | TRBV5-1 | NA | TRBD2 | CASSLPTSGSEQFF | TGCGCCAGCAGCCTACCGACTAGCGGGAGTGAGCAGTTCTTC
TRBJ2-1 | 17 | TRBV4-1 | NA | NA | CASSQPPVQISYNEQFF | TGCGCCAGCAGCCAACCACCCGTGCAGATCTCCTACAATGAGCAGTTCTTC
TRBJ1-1 | 13 | TRBV19 | NA | NA | CASSYGRETEAFF | TGTGCCAGTAGTTATGGCCGGGAGACTGAAGCTTTCTTT
TRBJ1-2 | 14 | TRBV11-2 | NA | TRBD1 | CASSLTGGNYGYTF | TGTGCCAGCAGCTTAACAGGGGGCAACTATGGCTACACCTTC
TRBJ2-1 | 16 | TRBV7-2 | NA | NA | CASSLAGVSSYNEQFF | TGTGCCAGCAGCTTAGCGGGAGTGAGCTCCTACAATGAGCAGTTCTTC
TRBJ2-1 | 17 | TRBV11-2 | NA | TRBD2 | CASSSSGTSGNYNEQFF | TGTGCCAGCAGTTCCTCCGGGACTAGCGGGAACTACAATGAGCAGTTCTTC
TRBJ1-2 | 14 | TRBV19 | NA | NA | CASSIRSANYGYTF | TGTGCCAGTAGTATTCGTAGCGCTAACTATGGCTACACCTTC
TRBJ2-7 | 14 | TRBV2 | NA | NA | CASTVIRGGYEQYF | TGTGCCAGCACCGTGATCCGGGGAGGCTACGAGCAGTACTTC
TRBJ2-3 | 14 | TRBV24-1 | NA | NA | CATSDSEVRYTQYF | TGTGCCACCAGTGACTCGGAGGTGAGATATACGCAGTATTTT
TRBJ2-7 | 14 | TRBV27 | NA | TRBD1 | CASAPGQGFYEQYF | TGTGCCAGCGCCCCGGGACAGGGATTCTACGAGCAGTACTTC
TRBJ1-3 | 15 | TRBV4-1 | many | NA | CASSQDARAGNTIYF | TGCGCCAGCAGCCAAGACGCCAGGGCTGGAAACACCATATATTTT